The subject of this entry is one T cell receptor (beta chain). The entry originates in a study of blood T cell repertoires in COVID-19. About the research overall: T cells, B-cell-depleted T cells, or PBMCs provided the cDNA or gDNA that served as material.

In the original analysis: Reference gene primers were amplified, and this amplification served to estimate nucleated cell counts. Clones were read by immunoSEQ multiplex PCR, and TCRdb kept only the in-frame ones, dropping some. The V and J calls and the clone size are those of that table, but D and trimming were determined from the DNA. The profile shows 29,000 or so clones, about 80% of them singletons. This TCR was recovered from a woman aged 70-85 years with acute or convalescent COVID-19. Sequencing input: peripheral blood.

The CDR3 region is CASSLWAGTNQPQHF. CDR3 bases: TGTGCCAGCAGCTTGTGGGCAGGGACAAATCAGCCCCAGCATTTT. The genes are TRBV5-5 and TRBJ1-5; D is perhaps TRBD1 (6 bases). V was pared by 1 base and J by 4 bases, with 12 bases between. From germline, CDR1 is SGHKS and CDR2 YYEKEE (reference sequence). This CDR3 spans 15 amino acids.